This T cell receptor (beta chain) came from a study of cytomegalovirus exposure and HLA in healthy donors. Study-wide findings and caveats: The authors judged a highly shared variant cluster likely a sequencing artifact.

Per germline, CDR1 SGDLS and CDR2 YYNGEE. The CDR3 covers 16 residues. V lost 0 bases and J lost 2; bases outside the gene matches: 4. 60 Vbeta and 13 Jbeta primers were used in PCR. Clones were sequenced by immunoSEQ multiplex PCR, and TCRdb holds only the in-frame ones, with some missing. The table includes about 190,000 clones, roughly 80% detected once. Of note for this clone: The antigen is undetermined.

This clonotype originated in a man aged 45 to 65 in good health and CMV-seronegative. The sample comprised PBMCs. This chain joins TRBV9 and TRBJ2-3; 9 bases line up with TRBD2. DNA of the CDR3: TGTGCCAGCAGCGTAGAGGCGGGGGGGCCCACAGATACGCAGTATTTT. This codes for CASSVEAGGPTDTQYF.